The 2 T cell receptor beta chains below all came from one sample that was sequenced in a study of T cells in Graves' hyperthyroidism and ophthalmopathy. The source material, RNA transcripts, was used to amplify TCR beta CDR3 regions. Carried out on the TCR CDR3, a first-round RT-PCR used the HTBI primer set. TCRdb recomputed calls from the multiplex PCR reads with MiXCR, one row per CDR3 protein. The data show almost 600,000 distinct CDR3 sequences, approximately 15% seen once. The source material was blood. The source of these receptors is a woman under 40 with Graves' hyperthyroidism that later progressed to Graves' ophthalmopathy.

Remarks on this clonotype: One base away lies a much larger clone, so this may be a sequencing read error. The chain carries TRBV10-3 and TRBJ2-5, with D perhaps TRBD1 or TRBD2 (5 bases each). The CDR3 covers 13 residues. Germline CDR1 reads ENHRY; CDR2 reads SYGVKD. The CDR3 DNA reads as TGTGTCATCAGTGAAGGGACGCAGGAGACCCAGTACTTC. This gives the protein CVISEGTQETQYF.

This clonotype was recorded a few times. V usage is TRBV10-1 and J usage is TRBJ2-1; D is possibly TRBD1 (6 bases). This CDR3 has 12 residues. Germline CDR1 is WNHNN and CDR2 is SYGVQD (reference sequence). The V and J ends lost 11 bases and 7 bases respectively, with 15 bases between them. Here the CDR3 DNA reads TGCGCCCCCAGGGGCGACAGGAATGAGCAGTTCTTC. Translated: CAPRGDRNEQFF.